Listed here are 18 T cell receptor beta chains from one sample, sequenced in a study of blood T cell repertoires in COVID-19. Measured with immunoSEQ multiplex PCR; TCRdb has only the in-frame clones, and not every one. The repertoire includes some 150,000 clones, roughly 77% of them detected once, and about 4% sits in the top ten. Material: peripheral blood. The receptors shown here come from a man between 60 and 75 years old with acute or convalescent COVID-19.

The chain's CDR3 is CASGAPGLARNNEQFF. The CDR3 DNA sequence: TGTGCTAGTGGAGCTCCGGGACTAGCGAGAAACAATGAGCAGTTCTTC. This chain uses TRBV12-5 with TRBJ2-1; TRBD2 matches 10 bases. The CDR3 consists of 16 residues. The ends lost 6 bases at V and 5 bases at J; junction bases unmatched: 10. The V gene's germline CDR1 is LGHNT and CDR2 FRNRAP.

This clone was detected a few times. This chain's CDR3 is CASSLGSSGSYNEQFF. CDR3 coding DNA: TGTGCCAGCAGCTTAGGCTCTAGCGGATCCTACAATGAGCAGTTCTTC. This chain uses TRBV7-6 with TRBJ2-1; 7 bases align to TRBD2. From germline, CDR1 is SGHVS and CDR2 FNYEAQ. Trimming removed 1 base from V and 1 base from J; junction bases left unmatched: 4. The CDR3 consists of 16 residues.

The chain recombines TRBV30 with TRBJ2-7, with D hard to call. CDR1 and CDR2 (germline): GTSNPN, SVGIG (reference sequence). This CDR3 comprises 13 residues. V was trimmed by 4 bases and J by 3 bases, leaving 13 bases between them. This CDR3 reads CAWNRAPLYEQYF. In DNA form, the CDR3 reads TGTGCCTGGAACCGAGCTCCTCTCTACGAGCAGTACTTC. Full variable domain (remainder filled in from reference TRBV30 and TRBJ2-7): SQTIHQWPATLVQPVGSPLSLECTVEGTSNPNLYWYRQAAGRGLQLLFYSVGIGQISSEVPQNLSASRPQDRQFILSSKKLLLSDSGFYLCAWNRAPLYEQYFGPGTRLTVT.

The chain recombines TRBV19 with TRBJ2-1; 15 bases line up with TRBD2. The germline CDR1 and CDR2 sequences are LNHDA and SQIVND (reference sequence). The V and J ends lost 6 bases and 7 bases, in that order; junction bases with no gene match: 13. The CDR3 contains 18 residues. This CDR3 is CASSVPGLAGGPINEQFF. For the CDR3, the DNA is TGTGCCAGTAGCGTCCCGGGACTAGCGGGAGGCCCCATAAATGAGCAGTTCTTC. The variable domain in full, completed from reference TRBV19 and TRBJ2-1, reads DGGITQSPKYLFRKEGQNVTLSCEQNLNHDAMYWYRQDPGQGLRLIYYSQIVNDFQKGDIAEGYSVSREKKESFPLTVTSAQKNPTAFYLCASSVPGLAGGPINEQFFGPGTRLTVL.

The chain links TRBV10-2 to TRBJ1-2; 7 positions agree with TRBD1. Germline CDR1 is WSHSY and CDR2 is SAAADI. The CDR3 covers 13 residues. V was clipped by 5 bases and J by 7 bases; unmatched bases: 7. CDR3: CASSPRGAFGYTF. The CDR3 DNA reads as TGCGCCAGCAGTCCCAGGGGGGCCTTTGGCTACACCTTC.

The rearrangement links TRBV29-1 to TRBJ2-5; a possible D gene is TRBD2 (6 bases). Trimming shortened V by 7 bases and J by 1 base, and 13 bases separated the two germline ends. Germline V gene sequence: CDR1 SQVTM, CDR2 ANQGSEA. There are 13 residues in the CDR3. This CDR3 is CSGRGTLQETQYF. The CDR3 DNA follows: TGCAGCGGACGTGGGACTCTCCAAGAGACCCAGTACTTC.

The genes are TRBV10-3 and TRBJ2-6; possible D gene TRBD1, 6 bases. Germline values: CDR1 ENHRY, CDR2 SYGVKD. Trimming removed 5 bases from V and 1 base from J, with 12 bases in between. The CDR3 extends over 16 amino acids. CDR3 loop: CAISSGARSGANVLTF. In DNA form, the CDR3 reads TGTGCCATCAGTTCAGGGGCTAGGTCTGGGGCCAACGTCCTGACTTTC.

V and J are TRBV19 and TRBJ2-7; 8 bases line up with TRBD1. The CDR3 extends over 16 amino acids. Germline-derived CDR1 and CDR2 are LNHDA and SQIVND (reference sequence). Trimming at V came to 0 bases and at J to 2 bases, leaving 6 bases not matched to a gene. In DNA, the CDR3 is TGTGCCAGTAGTATAGATCATGGACAGGGAACCTACGAGCAGTACTTC. This codes for CASSIDHGQGTYEQYF.

The rearrangement joins TRBV6-5 to TRBJ1-1, with D hard to call. CDR3 length: 13 residues. Germline V lookup: CDR1 MNHEY, CDR2 SVGAGI. Trimming pared 0 bases from V and 6 bases from J, leaving 8 bases between. The CDR3 spells CASSYSGVSEAFF. CDR3 coding DNA: TGTGCCAGCAGTTACTCGGGAGTCTCTGAAGCTTTCTTT.

The gene calls are TRBV28 and TRBJ2-7; 9 bases match TRBD2. The junction had 16 bases not matched to a gene; V was cut back by 5 bases and J by 5 bases. The germline gives CDR1 MDHEN, CDR2 SYDVKM. This CDR3 has 17 residues. The CDR3 bases are TGTGCCAGCAGTGTTATCCCCATAGCGGGAGATCCCGACGAGCAGTACTTC. Its protein is CASSVIPIAGDPDEQYF. Based on the CDR3 plus reference TRBV28 and TRBJ2-7, the full variable domain is DVKVTQSSRYLVKRTGEKVFLECVQDMDHENMFWYRQDPGLGLRLIYFSYDVKMKEKGDIPEGYSVSREKKERFSLILESASTNQTSMYLCASSVIPIAGDPDEQYFGPGTRLTVT.

The V gene is TRBV6-5, the J gene TRBJ1-1; D remains unclear. The CDR3 runs 15 residues. V was pared by 0 bases and J by 0 bases, with 8 bases between. Germline CDR1 MNHEY, CDR2 SVGAGI. In nucleotides, the CDR3 is TGTGCCAGCAGTTACTCGATACAGTTGAACACTGAAGCTTTCTTT. It encodes CASSYSIQLNTEAFF.

CDR3 amino acids: CASSTTGGATGELFF. Here the CDR3 DNA reads TGTGCCAGTAGTACGACAGGGGGTGCCACCGGGGAGCTGTTTTTT. V usage is TRBV19 and J usage is TRBJ2-2; 9 positions agree with TRBD1. There are 15 residues in the CDR3. The V gene's germline CDR1 is LNHDA and CDR2 SQIVND (reference sequence). The J segment lost 4 bases and the V segment lost 4 bases, leaving 4 bases of the junction unmatched.

The chain recombines TRBV2 with TRBJ2-1; TRBD2 agrees at 9 bases. The length of the CDR3 is 15 residues. The V and J ends lost 4 bases and 5 bases, in that order; junction bases with no gene match: 6. From germline, CDR1 is SNHLY and CDR2 FYNNEI. CDR3 region: CASSGGTSRNNEQFF. Written as DNA, the CDR3 is TGTGCCAGCAGTGGAGGGACTAGCCGAAACAATGAGCAGTTCTTC. Complete variable domain (other parts from reference TRBV2 and TRBJ2-1): EPEVTQTPSHQVTQMGQEVILRCVPISNHLYFYWYRQILGQKVEFLVSFYNNEISEKSEIFDDQFSVERPDGSNFTLKIRSTKLEDSAMYFCASSGGTSRNNEQFFGPGTRLTVL.

This clone was seen more than once but under ten times. The chain is built from TRBV10-3 and TRBJ2-6; tentative D call: TRBD1 (7 bases). The CDR3 has 17 amino acids. V was trimmed by 4 bases and J by 0 bases, leaving 13 bases between them. From germline, CDR1 is ENHRY and CDR2 SYGVKD. CDR3 in DNA: TGTGCCATCAGTGCGGGGGACAGCGGCTCTGGGGCCAACGTCCTGACTTTC. As protein: CAISAGDSGSGANVLTF.

The chain has TRBV10-3 and TRBJ2-5, with 7 bases matching TRBD2. Germline V CDR1 and CDR2: ENHRY, SYGVKD. V dropped 3 bases and J dropped 5; count of bases not matched to a gene: 9. The CDR3 length is 15 residues. CDR3 loop: CAISDLGGSRETQYF. The CDR3 region has the DNA TGTGCCATCAGTGACCTCGGGGGGAGTAGGGAGACCCAGTACTTC.

The CDR3 region is CASSRSTSTDTQYF. CDR3 coding DNA: TGTGCCAGCTCAAGGTCGACAAGCACAGATACGCAGTATTTT. The chain uses TRBV18 and TRBJ2-3; D gene uncertain. CDR1 is KGHSH, CDR2 LQKENI, per germline. Trimming removed 5 bases from V and 0 bases from J, with 9 bases in between. This CDR3 contains 14 residues.

This clone was observed a handful of times. The chain recombines TRBV6-5 with TRBJ1-5, with no clear D. CDR1 and CDR2 from the germline V gene are MNHEY and SVGAGI. V gave up 4 bases and J gave up 0 bases, with 7 bases separating them. This CDR3 region has 14 residues. CDR3 sequence (DNA): TGTGCCAGCAGTTCACACGATAGCAATCAGCCCCAGCATTTT. Residues: CASSSHDSNQPQHF.

V gene TRBV7-7 combines with J gene TRBJ2-1, with 9 bases lining up with TRBD2. CDR3 length: 14 residues. V was pared by 5 bases and J by 10 bases, with 9 bases of the junction left unmatched. Germline V gene sequence: CDR1 SSHAT, CDR2 FNYEAQ (reference sequence). CDR3 sequence reads: CASSRSTLAGEQFF. CDR3 DNA: TGTGCCAGCAGCCGGTCTACCCTAGCGGGAGAGCAGTTCTTC.